Reported below is one T cell receptor (beta chain). Its antigen is unknown. MiXCR, run by TCRdb on the reads, gives a single entry per CDR3 protein. The sample shows tens of thousands of distinct CDR3 sequences, roughly two fifths of them seen only once. The data were taken from a study of T cell repertoires in cytomegalovirus infection. About the research overall: HLA-B-restricted CMV epitopes that are well studied were used alongside recently identified HLA-C-restricted ones. A matching HLA type, together with CMV infection, was signaled by public TCR beta signatures.

Study-wide results and caveats: HLA-C-restricted CMV clonotypes gave the most frequent clonotype in two of eight donors.

Trimming removed 0 bases from V and 5 bases from J, with 7 bases in between. Germline CDR1 is LGHDT and CDR2 is YNNKEL (reference sequence). CDR3 size: 14 residues. The clonotype comes from a human donor in good health (CMV status not recorded). Some clones in this sample may be carry-over from other donors' samples. The chain combines TRBV3-1 with TRBJ1-4; D perhaps matches TRBD1 (6 bases). The sequencing here drew on CD8+ T cells from cultured PBMCs, taken from culture after CMV antigen stimulation. The CDR3 DNA sequence: TGTGCCAGCAGCCAAGAGACAGGAAATGAAAAACTGTTTTTT. Amino acids: CASSQETGNEKLFF.